This TCR beta chain is drawn from a study of blood T cell repertoires in COVID-19. V lost 2 bases and J 2 bases, leaving 8 bases between the germline ends. This CDR3 is built from 14 residues. The germline gives CDR1 SGHTA, CDR2 FQGTGA. As handled by the study authors: Estimated nucleated cell counts came from reference gene primer amplification. Clones were sequenced by immunoSEQ multiplex PCR, and TCRdb holds only the in-frame ones, with some missing. The V and J calls and the clone size are those of that table, but D and trimming were determined from the DNA. The data hold roughly 260,000 clones, with around nine tenths observed a single time. Cohorts were based on clinical histories the participants reported.

The source of this sequence is a woman aged 18-29 years who had recovered from COVID-19. Sequencing was performed on PBMCs or T cells enriched from blood (not recorded which). The J gene is TRBJ2-3, the V gene TRBV7-3; no clear D. In nucleotides, the CDR3 is TGTGCCAGCAGCTTAGGGCCCACCACAGATACGCAGTATTTT. Its translation: CASSLGPTTDTQYF. Drawing the rest from reference TRBV7-3 and TRBJ2-3, the complete variable domain is GAGVSQTPSNKVTEKGKYVELRCDPISGHTALYWYRQSLGQGPEFLIYFQGTGAADDSGLPNDRFFAVRPEGSVSTLKIQRTERGDSAVYLCASSLGPTTDTQYFGPGTRLTVL.